The 18 T cell receptor beta chains listed next were all sequenced from one sample in a study of blood T cells in healthy people across ages. A second PCR, run for about 7 to 11 cycles, used a sample-barcoded 5' primer plus a J-beta primer mix. A single record per CDR3 protein comes from TCRdb applying MiXCR to the 5' RACE reads. The sample records about 720,000 distinct CDR3 sequences, more than 20% being singletons. The same sample was also studied in work on T cells of mothers and their children.

Sequenced material: blood. The origin of the receptors is a boy between 10 and 17 years old in good health.

The CDR3 here is CASGSSWGIKETQYF. CDR3 DNA: TGTGCCAGCGGTTCGTCGTGGGGTATAAAAGAGACCCAGTACTTC. This chain joins TRBV6-6 and TRBJ2-5; D is unresolved. V shed 8 bases and J shed 3 bases, with 19 bases lying between them. The germline V gene encodes CDR1 MNHNY and CDR2 SVGAGI (reference sequence). This CDR3 region has 15 residues.

The rearrangement joins TRBV28 to TRBJ2-2, with unresolved D. The ends were cut back, 5 bases at V and 6 bases at J, with 13 bases in the middle. CDR3 length equals 14 residues. Germline V CDR1 and CDR2: MDHEN, SYDVKM. The CDR3 protein is CASSSTGWAGELFF. The CDR3 nucleotides read TGTGCCAGCAGTAGTACGGGCTGGGCCGGGGAGCTGTTTTTT.

The table lists this clonotype with a few counts. The rearrangement uses TRBV9 and TRBJ2-1, with a weak D call TRBD2 (5 bases). Germline V gives CDR1 SGDLS, CDR2 YYNGEE. This CDR3 spans 16 amino acids. The V gene lost 3 bases and the J gene lost 8 bases, with 21 bases spanning the gap. CDR3 nucleotide sequence: TGTGCCAGCAGCGGACTCTCCGGGATGCTGTTCGATGAGCAGTTCTTC. It specifies CASSGLSGMLFDEQFF.

The gene calls are TRBV3-1 and TRBJ1-2; D not resolved. The V and J ends lost 1 base and 8 bases respectively, with 17 bases between them. This CDR3 is 15 amino acids long. Germline V lookup: CDR1 LGHDT, CDR2 YNNKEL (reference sequence). The CDR3 reads CASSQGYGEVRGYTF. CDR3 in DNA: TGTGCCAGCAGCCAAGGGTACGGGGAAGTACGGGGCTACACCTTC.

This clonotype was seen only a few times. The chain links TRBV29-1 to TRBJ2-3; 7 nucleotides align to TRBD2. The CDR3 runs 11 residues. Germline V gene data show CDR1 as SQVTM and CDR2 as ANQGSEA. Trimming at V came to 6 bases and at J to 11 bases, leaving 8 bases not matched to a gene. This chain's CDR3 is CSVDKAGRQYF. Here the CDR3 DNA reads TGCAGCGTGGATAAAGCGGGACGGCAGTATTTT.

This clonotype was detected only a few times. V usage is TRBV5-6 and J usage is TRBJ1-1; TRBD1 matches at 10 bases. Losses at the gene ends were 4 bases for V and 1 base for J; bases not matched to a gene: 4. CDR1 is SGHDT and CDR2 is YYEEEE in the germline V gene. The CDR3 consists of 15 residues. CDR3 sequence (DNA): TGTGCCAGCAGCGACAGGGGGCTCAAGAACACTGAAGCTTTCTTT. This translates into CASSDRGLKNTEAFF.

This clonotype was counted between two and nine times. V and J are TRBV4-1 and TRBJ2-5; D ambiguous. Judging by the DNA end, TRBJ2-1 fits better; the J call may be wrong. The germline V gene has CDR1 MGHRA and CDR2 YSYEKL. The CDR3 has 15 amino acids. The CDR3 coding sequence is TGCGCCAGCAGCCAAGATCAGCTCCCTGGCAATGAGCAGTTCTTC. It is translated as CASSQDQLPGNEQFF.

This clonotype turned up a few times. The rearrangement uses TRBV9 and TRBJ2-5; D is undetermined. The J call may not be correct, given that the DNA end is closer to TRBJ2-1. In germline, CDR1 is SGDLS, CDR2 YYNGEE. The CDR3 has 14 residues. CDR3 DNA sequence: TGTGCCAGCAGCGTAGGCCCAACATACCATGAGCAGTTCTTC. It encodes CASSVGPTYHEQFF.

This clonotype appeared a few times. The chain combines TRBV5-1 with TRBJ2-7, with 9 bases fitting TRBD2. Unmatched junction bases numbered 10, after V lost 0 bases and J lost 12 bases. CDR1 is SGHRS, CDR2 YFSETQ, per germline. The length of the CDR3 is 14 residues. CDR3 sequence reads: CASSLGLAGTGLYF. CDR3 DNA sequence: TGCGCCAGCAGCTTGGGTCTAGCGGGGACTGGTCTGTACTTC.

In its sample, this clonotype was seen a few times. V usage is TRBV28 and J usage is TRBJ2-7; no reliable D call. Trimming cost V 1 base and J 1 base, with 8 bases left between them. CDR3 length: 14 residues. Per the germline V gene, CDR1 is MDHEN and CDR2 is SYDVKM. The CDR3 region is CASSLFAGSYEQYF. The DNA of the CDR3 is TGTGCCAGCAGTTTATTCGCTGGATCCTACGAGCAGTACTTC.

This clonotype has ten or more counts. The chain has TRBV7-9 and TRBJ2-3; 12 positions match TRBD2. The germline V gene encodes CDR1 SEHNR and CDR2 FQNEAQ (reference sequence). There are 16 residues in the CDR3. The V and J ends lost 5 bases and 2 bases, in that order; junction bases with no gene match: 5. DNA for the CDR3: TGTGCCAGCAGCATGAGGACTAGCGGGAACACAGATACGCAGTATTTT. Translated: CASSMRTSGNTDTQYF.

The rearrangement uses TRBV28 and TRBJ1-2; tentatively, D is TRBD1 (5 bases). This CDR3 comprises 14 residues. Germline V CDR1 and CDR2: MDHEN, SYDVKM. The V and J ends lost 6 bases and 4 bases respectively, with 15 bases between them. CDR3: CASRLTGVGYGYTF. In DNA form, the CDR3 reads TGTGCCAGCAGACTAACGGGGGTCGGCTATGGCTACACCTTC.

The CDR3 spells CASSPWTGMRYGYTF. CDR3 nucleotides: TGTGCCAGCAGTCCCTGGACAGGGATGCGCTATGGCTACACCTTC. The chain couples TRBV27 to TRBJ1-2; 8 bases fit TRBD1. The CDR3 runs to 15 residues. Germline values: CDR1 MNHEY, CDR2 SMNVEV (reference sequence). With V trimmed by 5 bases and J by 4 bases, 9 bases remained unmatched.

This chain uses TRBV7-9 with TRBJ2-5, with 9 bases identical to TRBD2. With the DNA end fitting TRBJ2-7 better, the J assignment may be wrong. There are 11 residues in the CDR3. Germline CDR1 and CDR2: SEHNR and FQNEAQ (reference sequence). The CDR3 coding sequence is TGTGCCAGCGCGGGAGGGGGCGAGCAGTACTTC. It translates to CASAGGGEQYF.

CDR3 DNA sequence: TGCAGCGTTGAAGATGGACAGGGGAACAACGAGCAGTACTTC. Its protein is CSVEDGQGNNEQYF. This sequence joins TRBV29-1 and TRBJ2-7, with 9 bases aligning to TRBD1. CDR1 is SQVTM, CDR2 ANQGSEA, per germline. CDR3 size: 14 residues. The V segment lost 0 bases and the J segment 5 bases; nucleotides outside the gene matches: 5.

The genes are TRBV7-6 and TRBJ1-1; TRBD1 agrees at 7 bases. Germline V gene lookup returns CDR1 SGHVS and CDR2 FNYEAQ. V lost 0 bases, J lost 0 bases, and 10 bases stayed unmatched. CDR3 length equals 18 residues. CDR3: CASSLAYAGGGMNTEAFF. The CDR3 DNA sequence: TGTGCCAGCAGCTTAGCTTACGCAGGGGGGGGGATGAACACTGAAGCTTTCTTT.

The gene calls are TRBV20-1 and TRBJ2-5; tentative D call: TRBD1 (5 bases). The J call is uncertain, as TRBJ2-7 better fits the DNA end. Per the germline V gene, CDR1 is DFQATT and CDR2 is SNEGSKA (reference sequence). The CDR3 consists of 14 residues. The CDR3 DNA reads TGCAGTGCTAGAAATCCGGACACTGACTACGAGCAGTACTTC. It translates to CSARNPDTDYEQYF.

The genes are TRBV6-5 and TRBJ2-1; D may be TRBD2 (5 bases). The CDR3 is made up of 15 amino acids. Trimming took off 6 bases at V and 0 bases at J, with 12 bases between the two ends. The germline CDR1 and CDR2 sequences are MNHEY and SVGAGI. The CDR3 loop reads CASSTDSSSYNEQFF. The CDR3 bases are TGTGCCAGCAGCACGGACTCGAGCTCCTACAATGAGCAGTTCTTC.